A selection of T cell receptor beta chains follows, all from one sample in a study of blood T cell repertoires in COVID-19. This table comes from immunoSEQ multiplex PCR, and its TCRdb copy is limited to in-frame clones, with some not included. The table shows fewer than 300,000 clones, with 80% to 95% occurring only once. Sequenced material: peripheral blood. The source of these receptors is a person between 18 and 30 years old with COVID-19, enrolled during active disease. CDR3s leave out the opening cysteine and the closing phenylalanine or tryptophan. Each record gives: CDR3 protein, V gene, CDR3 length, J gene, D gene, clone size. D genes are given only for firm matches. Clone size is not always given. Where it is, it says once, few, many or a class for expanded clones.

CDR3aa: ASSWAGFPNQPQH; v_gene: TRBV7-2; len: 13; j_gene: TRBJ1-5; d_gene: NA; abundance: few
CDR3aa: ASSPRGGQPQH; v_gene: TRBV5-1; len: 11; j_gene: TRBJ1-5; d_gene: NA; abundance: NA
CDR3aa: ASSFRGADTQY; v_gene: TRBV5-1; len: 11; j_gene: TRBJ2-3; d_gene: NA; abundance: NA
CDR3aa: ASSGTVSNSPLH; v_gene: TRBV5-6; len: 12; j_gene: TRBJ1-6; d_gene: TRBD1; abundance: NA
CDR3aa: ASNLGQGPSPLH; v_gene: TRBV19; len: 12; j_gene: TRBJ1-6; d_gene: TRBD1; abundance: once
CDR3aa: ASSQSGDSYEQY; v_gene: TRBV16; len: 12; j_gene: TRBJ2-7; d_gene: TRBD1; abundance: NA
CDR3aa: ASSSPRDSPYEQY; v_gene: TRBV5-8; len: 13; j_gene: TRBJ2-7; d_gene: NA; abundance: NA
CDR3aa: ASSISSSYNEQF; v_gene: TRBV19; len: 12; j_gene: TRBJ2-1; d_gene: NA; abundance: NA
CDR3aa: SAIPGQGEAF; v_gene: TRBV29-1; len: 10; j_gene: TRBJ1-1; d_gene: TRBD1; abundance: NA
CDR3aa: ASSVSTGLISGANVLT; v_gene: TRBV19; len: 16; j_gene: TRBJ2-6; d_gene: TRBD1; abundance: NA
CDR3aa: ASTSTGSFYGYT; v_gene: TRBV12-5; len: 12; j_gene: TRBJ1-2; d_gene: TRBD1; abundance: NA
CDR3aa: SVGTGTYEQY; v_gene: TRBV29-1; len: 10; j_gene: TRBJ2-7; d_gene: TRBD1; abundance: NA
CDR3aa: ASSVDVDPGSYEQY; v_gene: TRBV9; len: 14; j_gene: TRBJ2-7; d_gene: NA; abundance: NA
CDR3aa: ASSLRQGEPQY; v_gene: TRBV5-1; len: 11; j_gene: TRBJ2-4; d_gene: TRBD1; abundance: NA
CDR3aa: ASSRDQETQY; v_gene: TRBV5-4; len: 10; j_gene: TRBJ2-5; d_gene: NA; abundance: NA
CDR3aa: ASSFLPGTVNTEAF; v_gene: TRBV27; len: 14; j_gene: TRBJ1-1; d_gene: TRBD1; abundance: NA
CDR3aa: ASLGQGRTGELF; v_gene: TRBV7-9; len: 12; j_gene: TRBJ2-2; d_gene: TRBD1; abundance: once
CDR3aa: ASSPYDEGTEAF; v_gene: TRBV18; len: 12; j_gene: TRBJ1-1; d_gene: NA; abundance: NA
CDR3aa: ASSFFETGRIMNTEAF; v_gene: TRBV28; len: 16; j_gene: TRBJ1-1; d_gene: TRBD1; abundance: NA
CDR3aa: ASSRGQGYGNTIY; v_gene: TRBV6-5; len: 13; j_gene: TRBJ1-3; d_gene: TRBD1; abundance: NA